This TCR beta chain was recorded in a study of blood T cell repertoires in COVID-19. This CDR3 has 16 residues. CDR1 and CDR2 (germline): SNHLY, FYNNEI. V lost 4 bases, J lost 7 bases, and 6 bases stayed unmatched. Clones were sequenced by immunoSEQ multiplex PCR, and TCRdb holds only the in-frame ones, with some missing. The sample includes about 410,000 clones, approximately 90% of them seen just once. Source material: peripheral blood. The chain combines TRBV2 with TRBJ2-3; 15 nucleotides match TRBD2. The receptor's source is a woman aged 25-40 years with active or convalescent COVID-19. The CDR3 loop reads CASSVRTSGRAYTQYF. The CDR3 DNA reads TGTGCCAGCAGTGTGAGGACTAGCGGGAGGGCGTATACGCAGTATTTT.